This is a list of T cell receptor beta chains from one sample in a study of T cells in Graves' hyperthyroidism and ophthalmopathy. From the multiplex PCR reads, TCRdb called clonotypes with MiXCR, one entry per CDR3 protein. Seen here are hundreds of thousands of distinct CDR3 sequences, 12% to 15% observed once, and the top ten hold around 9.6%. Material: blood. The origin of the receptors is a woman younger than 30 with Graves' hyperthyroidism. Each CDR3 is given with its conserved first and last residue. A D gene is named only where the DNA matches it firmly. Clone size is not always given. Where it is, it says once, few, many or a class for expanded clones.

many,TRBJ1-1,-,TRBV2,TGTGCCAGCAGTGATTACAGGATGAACACTGAAGCTTTCTTT,CASSDYRMNTEAFF
-,TRBJ1-4,-,TRBV30,TGTGCCTGGAGTGTTCGGCATGAAAGACTGTTTTTT,CAWSVRHERLFF
-,TRBJ2-2,-,TRBV18,TGTGCCAGCTCCCGCGGACAGAAGAACACCGGGGAGCTGTTTTTT,CASSRGQKNTGELFF
-,TRBJ2-2,TRBD2,TRBV25-1,TGTGCGAGCAGCGGGAGCGGCTACACCGGGGAGCTGTTTTTT,CASSGSGYTGELFF
few,TRBJ2-7,-,TRBV25-1,TGTGCCAGCAGTGAATTTGGGGGGACTTCCGAGCAGTACTTC,CASSEFGGTSEQYF
-,TRBJ2-1,TRBD1,TRBV29-1,TGCAGCGTTTTCACAGGGGGCGTCTACAATGAGCAGTTCTTC,CSVFTGGVYNEQFF
many,TRBJ2-1,-,TRBV24-1,TGTGCCACCAGTGGGACCGTAGACGGGAAAAATGAGCAGTTCTTC,CATSGTVDGKNEQFF
many,TRBJ2-3,-,TRBV13,TGTGCCAGCCGCCAAATCACGACCGAGTTCACGCAGTATTTT,CASRQITTEFTQYF
-,TRBJ1-5,-,TRBV19,TGTGCCAGTAGCACATCCGGGGGGCCCCAGCATTTT,CASSTSGGPQHF
many,TRBJ1-1,TRBD1,TRBV24-1,TGTGCCACCAGTGACTCATCGGGACAGGGTAACACTGAAGCTTTCTTT,CATSDSSGQGNTEAFF
many,TRBJ2-2,-,TRBV7-9,TGTGCCAGCAGCCCGAGGACTACCGGGGAGCTGTTTTTT,CASSPRTTGELFF
-,TRBJ2-1,TRBD2,TRBV7-2,TGTGCCAGCAGCTTAAGCGGGGGTTGGTCCAATGAGCAGTTCTTC,CASSLSGGWSNEQFF
many,TRBJ1-4,-,TRBV7-8,TGTGCCAGCAGCTTACAGGCAACAGGGAGGGGAGAAAAACTGTTTTTT,CASSLQATGRGEKLFF
-,TRBJ2-7,-,TRBV7-8,TGTGCCAGCAGCCTGGGACTTCCCGTTGCCTACGAGCAGTACTTC,CASSLGLPVAYEQYF
many,TRBJ2-3,TRBD1,TRBV29-1,TGCAGCGTAGTGGACAGGGGAATCACAGATACGCAGTATTTT,CSVVDRGITDTQYF
-,TRBJ2-7,-,TRBV11-2,TGTGCCAGCAGCTTGGCCCCTTGGGACTACGAGCAGTACTTC,CASSLAPWDYEQYF
-,TRBJ1-5,-,TRBV19,TGTGCCAGTAGAACTGGCCTGGGGCAGGACGGGGCCAGAGCCCAGCATTTT,CASRTGLGQDGARAQHF
-,TRBJ1-2,-,TRBV29-1,TGCAGCGTCTCCCGACAGGTTTCTAACTATGGCTACACCTTC,CSVSRQVSNYGYTF
few,TRBJ2-6,-,TRBV5-1,TGCGCCAGCAGCACGGGCGACCTTACTGGGGCCAACGTCCTGACTTTC,CASSTGDLTGANVLTF
once,TRBJ2-6,-,TRBV29-1,TGCAGCGTTTGGGACATCTTCTCTGGGGCCAACGTCCTGACTTTC,CSVWDIFSGANVLTF
many,TRBJ1-1,-,TRBV12-3/TRBV12-4,TGTGCCAGCAGTTTAATGCAGGGGCCAGCCCGGCCTGAAGCTTTCTTT,CASSLMQGPARPEAFF
few,TRBJ2-2,-,TRBV5-8,TGTGCCAGCAGCTCGATGGTAAACCCCGGGGAGCTGTTTTTT,CASSSMVNPGELFF
many,TRBJ2-5,-,TRBV7-9,TGTGCCAGCAGCACAATAAGAGGGCAAGAGACCCAGTACTTC,CASSTIRGQETQYF
many,TRBJ2-3,-,TRBV13,TGTGCCAGCAGCCCCCTCCTTACAGGGATCACAGATACGCAGTATTTT,CASSPLLTGITDTQYF
many,TRBJ2-5,-,TRBV30,TGTGCCTGGAGTGTACCAGGGCTCGTTGGCGGAGGTGCATCAGAGACCCAGTACTTC,CAWSVPGLVGGGASETQYF
few,TRBJ2-6,-,TRBV7-9,TGTGCCAGCAGCCCCGCGTCGGCTGATTCCTCTGGGGCCAACGTCCTGACTTTC,CASSPASADSSGANVLTF
many,TRBJ1-5,-,TRBV6-2/TRBV6-3,TGTGCCAGCAGTTACCCAATGGGCACAGACATCTCCAATCAGCCCCAGCATTTT,CASSYPMGTDISNQPQHF
few,TRBJ2-5,-,TRBV6-5,TGTGCCAGCAGTTACTCGATGAGAGAGACCCAGTACTTC,CASSYSMRETQYF
-,TRBJ2-4,TRBD1,TRBV7-9,TGTGCCAGCAGCCGTGGGACAGGAAAAAACATTCAGTACTTC,CASSRGTGKNIQYF
few,TRBJ2-2,-,TRBV7-7,TGTGCTAGCAGCCCCTCTGCGGGGACCGGGGAGCTGTTTTTT,CASSPSAGTGELFF
-,TRBJ1-3,TRBD1,TRBV9,TGTGCCAGCAGCGAAAGACAGGGCTCTGGAAACACCATATATTTT,CASSERQGSGNTIYF
-,TRBJ1-1,-,TRBV15,TGTGCCACCACCGAAGGACCGGGCACTGAAGCTTTCTTT,CATTEGPGTEAFF
few,TRBJ2-2,-,TRBV9,TGTGCCAGCAGCGTGGTAGCAGGGGGGCCCACCGGGGAGCTGTTTTTT,CASSVVAGGPTGELFF
many,TRBJ2-7,-,TRBV20-1,TGCAGTGCTAGCTTACCTACGGGTCCCTCCTACGAGCAGTACTTC,CSASLPTGPSYEQYF
few,TRBJ2-2,-,TRBV20-1,TGCAGTGCTAGAGATGTGTATTCAGGGGACTTCGCGAACACCGGGGAGCTGTTTTTT,CSARDVYSGDFANTGELFF
-,TRBJ2-5,-,TRBV20-1,TGCAGTGCTAGAGAACTGAAGGAAGAGACCCAGTACTTC,CSARELKEETQYF
few,TRBJ2-7,TRBD1,TRBV4-3,TGCGCCAGCAGCCAGGACAGGGAGAGCTACGAGCAGTACTTC,CASSQDRESYEQYF
many,TRBJ2-6,-,TRBV28,TGTGCCAGCACTGTGAACTCTGGGGCCAACGTCCTGACTTTC,CASTVNSGANVLTF
few,TRBJ2-5,-,TRBV2,TGTGCCGGCAGACCACAGGGTGGGGAGACCCAGTACTTC,CAGRPQGGETQYF
many,TRBJ2-3,-,TRBV12-5,TGTGCTAGTGGTTTCTGGGGGATCGGTAGTACAGATACGCAGTATTTT,CASGFWGIGSTDTQYF
many,TRBJ2-7,-,TRBV20-1,TGCAGTGCTAGGCGGGGCGGTGAACCCTACGAGCAGTACTTC,CSARRGGEPYEQYF
-,TRBJ1-4,-,TRBV2,TGTGCCAGCAGTGATTGGGGGCTGGGGGGTGAAAAACTGTTTTTT,CASSDWGLGGEKLFF
many,TRBJ2-1,-,TRBV7-9,TGTGCCAGCAGCTCGAGAAGGGACAATGAGCAGTTCTTC,CASSSRRDNEQFF
many,TRBJ2-2,TRBD2,TRBV7-2,TGTGCCAGCAGCTTAGGCCCGAGGACTAGCGCGTGGGAGCTGTTTTTT,CASSLGPRTSAWELFF
many,TRBJ2-1,TRBD2,TRBV12-3/TRBV12-4,TGTGCCAGCAGTTCTAGCGGGGGTTACAATGAGCAGTTCTTC,CASSSSGGYNEQFF
many,TRBJ2-6,-,TRBV12-3/TRBV12-4,TGTGCCAGCAGTTTTTTCTCTGGGGCCAACGTCCTGACTTTC,CASSFFSGANVLTF
many,TRBJ2-5,TRBD2,TRBV11-2,TGTGCCAGCAGCTTCCTAGCGGGAGTATCGGAGACCCAGTACTTC,CASSFLAGVSETQYF
-,TRBJ2-1,-,TRBV6-4,TGTGCCAGCAGCGACGGGATTTACAATGAGCAGTTCTTC,CASSDGIYNEQFF
-,TRBJ2-2,-,TRBV28,TGTGCCACCTCAGTTTCCCTGACCGGGGAGCTGTTTTTT,CATSVSLTGELFF
many,TRBJ2-5,TRBD1,TRBV5-1,TGCGCCAGCAGCTTGGCGGACAGGGCGTCGGAGACCCAGTACTTC,CASSLADRASETQYF
-,TRBJ2-1,TRBD2,TRBV9,TGTGCCAGCAGCGTAGTTGGGGGACTAGCGGGAAACAATGAGCAGTTCTTC,CASSVVGGLAGNNEQFF
-,TRBJ2-1,-,TRBV12-3/TRBV12-4,TGTGCCAGCAGTTTTAGGCTCGGGCAGGGTGAGCAGTTCTTC,CASSFRLGQGEQFF
few,TRBJ2-7,-,TRBV12-3/TRBV12-4,TGTGCCAGCAGTCAGCGCAGGGGTCCCGTCTACGAGCAGTACTTC,CASSQRRGPVYEQYF
few,TRBJ1-5,-,TRBV20-1,TGCAGTGCTAAACAGGGAAATAGCAATCAGCCCCAGCATTTT,CSAKQGNSNQPQHF
-,TRBJ2-3,-,TRBV12-3/TRBV12-4,TGTGCCAGCAATTCTGATACGCAGTATTTT,CASNSDTQYF
many,TRBJ2-3,-,TRBV20-1,TGCAGTGCTAGTCGTGCAGATACGCAGTATTTT,CSASRADTQYF
many,TRBJ1-2,TRBD1,TRBV2,TGTGCCAGCAGCCAGACAGGGACCTATGGCTACACCTTC,CASSQTGTYGYTF
many,TRBJ1-1,TRBD1,TRBV12-3/TRBV12-4,TGTGCCAGCAGTCGATATAGGGACAGCGAAGCTTTCTTT,CASSRYRDSEAFF
-,TRBJ2-7,-,TRBV30,TGTGCCTGGAGTGTAAGAAAAGGGGGTTATAAGCAGTACTTC,CAWSVRKGGYKQYF
many,TRBJ1-1,-,TRBV5-5,TGTGCCAGCAGCTCTGACAGAGACACTGAAGCTTTCTTT,CASSSDRDTEAFF